The clone carrying this T cell receptor (beta chain) turned up a few times. The entry originates in a study of T-cell reconstitution after alpha-beta-depleted transplantation in children. Preparation of the TCRbeta library used unique molecular identifiers. TCRdb called the PCR reads again in MiXCR, with one record for every CDR3 protein. The sample lists about 400,000 distinct CDR3 sequences; approximately 12% were seen once. V was clipped by 5 bases and J by 3 bases; unmatched bases: 5. Germline-derived CDR1 and CDR2 are SEHNR and FQNEAQ (reference sequence). This CDR3 comprises 14 residues. V gene TRBV7-9 combines with J gene TRBJ1-1, with 8 bases aligning to TRBD1. The sequence came from a human donor who donated a stem cell graft to a child with Fanconi anemia. The sample in question was PBMCs, obtained from the stem cell graft. The CDR3 is CASSRQGSDTEAFF. CDR3 nucleotide sequence: TGTGCCAGCAGCCGACAGGGGTCGGACACTGAAGCTTTCTTT.